The T cell receptor (beta chain) described here comes from a study of shared clonotypes between healthy human individuals. At the level of the study: Each donor had three CD4 naive, three CD4 memory, two CD8 naive and one CD8 memory plate. Study conclusions and caveats: Several donors had around 5% of their naive CD4 clonotypes in common.

Turning to this clone: Its antigen is unidentified.

The assay was immunoSEQ multiplex PCR, and TCRdb's table has in-frame clones only and misses some. Of approximately 2.5 million clones in the sample, under 95% are singletons; the top ten hold approximately 0.37%. Per germline, CDR1 SQVTM and CDR2 ANQGSEA. CDR3 length: 15 amino acids. V lost 5 bases and J lost 9; bases outside the gene matches: 10. The sequence came from a man between 18 and 29 years old in good health. Some clones in this sample may be carry-over from other donors' samples. Sequencing was done on a sample of naive CD4+ T cells from PBMCs. Subset specified: CD45RA+ positively selected. V and J are TRBV29-1 and TRBJ2-1; 13 nucleotides match TRBD2. This CDR3 reads CSVYPRTSGSVEQFF. The CDR3 coding sequence is TGCAGCGTTTATCCGCGGACTAGCGGGAGCGTTGAGCAGTTCTTC.